This T cell receptor (beta chain) was profiled in a study of CD8 T cells in Susac syndrome. CD8+ and CD4+ T cells from blood underwent TCR beta sequencing, which was carried out in a high-throughput format. Matched for age and sex, the controls were healthy donors. The authors negatively isolated CD8+ and CD4+ T cells and FACS-enriched TEMRA cells. When the RNA was reverse transcribed, random hexamers were used with an input of roughly 0.45 to 1 ug. An immunoSEQ multiplex PCR generated amplified TCR beta CDR3 products spanning 54 Vbeta and 13 Jbeta. Using its own MiXCR run on the immunoSEQ multiplex PCR reads, TCRdb lists one record per CDR3 protein. The repertoire has about 200,000 distinct CDR3 sequences, 90% to 95% of them found once; the top ten carry approximately 0.094%. The V gene's germline CDR1 is KGHSH and CDR2 LQKENI. This CDR3 spans 14 amino acids. V was clipped by 3 bases and J by 4 bases, with 10 bases between them.

The chain links TRBV18 to TRBJ1-5; unclear D gene. The TCR originated in a human donor in good health. Material for sequencing was CD4+ T cells from PBMCs. CDR3 sequence: CASSPDGRNQPQHF. CDR3 nucleotide sequence: TGTGCCAGCTCACCGGACGGTAGAAATCAGCCCCAGCATTTT. Full variable domain (missing parts from reference TRBV18 and TRBJ1-5): NAGVMQNPRHLVRRRGQEARLRCSPMKGHSHVYWYRQLPEEGLKFMVYLQKENIIDESGMPKERFSAEFPKEGPSILRIQQVVRGDSAAYFCASSPDGRNQPQHFGDGTRLSIL.